Following are 26 T cell receptor beta chains from one sample sequenced in a study of tumor-infiltrating lymphocytes in primary liver carcinoma (dated by TCRdb to 2017 to 2019). Total RNA and DNA were co-extracted without cell sorting from around 20-30 mg of bulk tissue using the AllPrep DNA/RNA mini kit. The reads were generated on an Illumina HiSeq 2500. Using a constant-region primer and ProtoScript II reverse transcriptase, TCRbeta-specific cDNA was reverse-transcribed from approximately 0.5 ug total RNA. The TCRbeta libraries were prepared through three rounds of nested multiplex PCR following a slightly modified ARM-PCR procedure. Multiplex TRBV1-TRBV30 forward primers and a Cbeta reverse primer were used in the first two PCR rounds, each of which was run for approximately 11 cycles. Starting from the raw public reads, TCRdb applied fastp trimming at Q25, assembled clones with MiXCR and retained in-frame beta chains. For every CDR3 protein sequence, its rows merge into one entry that carries the most common genes and DNA. For this sample there are roughly 100,000 distinct CDR3 sequences; about 63% appear just once. The ten largest clones take up around 12% of the sample.

Material for sequencing was liver tumor tissue from sampling region 2. Taken with the paper, the label for cell subset or site translates to: tumor region T2, inferior pole. The receptor set was obtained from a woman in her sixties with primary liver carcinoma and hepatitis B virus infection.

This clonotype is a singleton in its sample. Compared with germline, one end of the junction differs, possibly owing to a read error. The rearrangement joins TRBV5-1 to TRBJ2-5; 8 bases match TRBD2. CDR1 and CDR2 from the germline V gene are SGHRS and YFSETQ. The CDR3 contains 13 residues. The CDR3 reads CASSLRGGETKYF. In DNA, the CDR3 is TGCGCCAGCAGCTTGCGGGGGGGAGAGACCAAGTACTTC.

Concerning this clonotype: At one of its ends the junction is not consistent with the germline gene, which may arise from a read error. In DNA form, the CDR3 reads TGCAGGGTTGAAGTCCTCGGGACTAGCGACTCCTACAGCGAGCAGTTCTTC. Translating it yields CRVEVLGTSDSYSEQFF. The chain carries TRBV29-1 and TRBJ2-1; TRBD2 aligns across 10 bases. The germline gives CDR1 SQVTM, CDR2 ANQGSEA. The CDR3 covers 17 residues.

On this clonotype: A much larger clonotype is one base distant, so this may be a read error. The V call is TRBV5-1, the J call TRBJ2-3, with TRBD1 matching over 7 bases. The DNA matches TRBJ1-5 better at its end, which makes the J call doubtful. The CDR3 runs 14 residues. Germline V CDR1 and CDR2: SGHRS, YFSETQ. The CDR3 DNA reads TGCGCCAGCCGCCGGGACAGACTTCCAGATACGCAGCATTTT. Translation gives CASRRDRLPDTQHF.

A remark on this clonotype: Possible read error: a much larger clone is one base away. The chain recombines TRBV5-1 with TRBJ2-3, with D perhaps assigned TRBD1 or TRBD2 (5 bases each). The V end lost 4 bases, the J end lost 0 bases, and 12 bases lay between the germline ends. The CDR3 covers 15 residues. Looked up from germline, CDR1 is SGHRS and CDR2 is YFSETQ. DNA of the CDR3: TGCGCCAGCAGCCTAATAGAGGGGAGCACAGATACGCAGTATTTT. Protein product: CASSLIEGSTDTQYF.

This clonotype was observed a handful of times. This may stem from a read error, because a much larger clone lies one nucleotide away. The gene calls are TRBV5-4 and TRBJ1-2; D gene unclear. The CDR3 loop spans 13 amino acids. Germline V lookup: CDR1 SGHNT, CDR2 YYREEE (reference sequence). The CDR3 here is CGSSLELGRMRTF. CDR3 DNA: TGTGGCAGCAGCTTGGAGTTAGGTCGGATGAGAACCTTC.

This clonotype was recorded a few times. This sequence may be a read error, since a much larger clone differs from it by one base. The V gene is TRBV20-1, the J gene TRBJ1-1; unclear D gene. The CDR3 covers 14 residues. CDR1 and CDR2 from the germline V gene are DFQATT and SNEGSKA (reference sequence). This CDR3 is CSAPLTRAGTEASF. In nucleotides, the CDR3 is TGCAGTGCACCGCTGACAAGGGCGGGCACTGAAGCTTCCTTT.

The rearrangement links TRBV5-1 to TRBJ2-2; maybe TRBD2 (7 bases). Trimming took 7 bases from V and 5 from J, leaving 18 bases between them. Germline V gene sequence: CDR1 SGHRS, CDR2 YFSETQ. The CDR3 is 15 amino acids. The CDR3 nucleotides read TGCGCCAGCTACTCGCAGGGGACTATAACCGGGGAGCTGTTTTTT. Translation gives CASYSQGTITGELFF.

This clonotype was detected many times. The chain carries TRBV6-1 and TRBJ2-3; maybe TRBD2 (6 bases). Trimming removed 5 bases at V and 5 bases at J, with 20 bases between. Germline assignment: CDR1 MNHNS and CDR2 SASEGT. CDR3 size: 16 residues. Written as DNA, the CDR3 is TGTGCCAGCAGTCCCCGGGGGTTGGGCGGAGGAGATACGCAGTATTTT. Its translation: CASSPRGLGGGDTQYF.

The chain uses TRBV11-2 and TRBJ2-1; 9 bases agree with TRBD2. This CDR3 contains 17 residues. V was pared by 1 base and J by 9 bases, with 13 bases of the junction left unmatched. Germline values: CDR1 SGHAT, CDR2 FQNNGV. The CDR3 bases are TGTGCCAGCAGCTTAGTGCTAGCGGGATGCGTCCGGAGTGAGCAGTTCTTC. This codes for CASSLVLAGCVRSEQFF.

Notes on this clonotype: A much larger clone lies one base from this, so it may be a read error. The CDR3: CAWSTRLGWYEQYF. DNA for the CDR3: TGTGCCTGGAGTACACGTCTTGGATGGTACGAGCAGTACTTC. The chain couples TRBV30 to TRBJ2-7; no reliable D call. The CDR3 contains 14 residues. Trimming cost V 2 bases and J 4 bases, with 15 bases left between them. Germline CDR1 and CDR2: GTSNPN and SVGIG (reference sequence).

This chain joins TRBV28 and TRBJ2-5; D may be TRBD1 (6 bases). Germline CDR1 is MDHEN and CDR2 is SYDVKM. V gave up 5 bases and J gave up 9 bases, with 22 bases separating them. The CDR3 contains 15 residues. This CDR3 is CASSASGAVMEAQYF. The DNA of the CDR3 is TGTGCCAGCAGTGCCTCAGGGGCAGTTATGGAGGCCCAGTACTTC.

The chain links TRBV5-4 to TRBJ1-1; D gene unclear. Germline V gene sequence: CDR1 SGHNT, CDR2 YYREEE (reference sequence). The CDR3 runs to 16 residues. V was pared by 3 bases and J by 1 base, with 16 bases between. The CDR3 DNA follows: TGTGCCAGCAGCTGGCGCGTCAAAGGGCAGAACACTGAAGCTTTCTTT. Its translation is CASSWRVKGQNTEAFF. The full variable domain, rest sourced from reference TRBV5-4 and TRBJ1-1, is ETGVTQSPTHLIKTRGQQVTLRCSSQSGHNTVSWYQQALGQGPQFIFQYYREEENGRGNFPPRFSGLQFPNYSSELNVNALELDDSALYLCASSWRVKGQNTEAFFGQGTRLTVV.

The sample holds a few counts of this clonotype. The V gene is TRBV28, the J gene TRBJ1-1; 8 bases map to TRBD1. The CDR3 contains 14 residues. From germline, CDR1 is MDHEN and CDR2 SYDVKM. Trimming removed 7 bases from V and 4 bases from J; junction bases left unmatched: 8. Here the CDR3 DNA reads TGTGCCAGCATGGGGGGACAGGTGGGCACTGAAGCTTTCTTT. It codes for CASMGGQVGTEAFF.

Remarks on this clonotype: A much larger clonotype is one base distant, so this may be a read error. The chain joins TRBV5-1 to TRBJ2-2; 8 bases fit TRBD1. This CDR3 spans 17 amino acids. The germline CDR1 and CDR2 sequences are SGHRS and YFSETQ. The J segment lost 6 bases and the V segment lost 3 bases, leaving 13 bases of the junction unmatched. Here the CDR3 reads CASSWTGNADSAGELFF. CDR3 in DNA: TGCGCCAGCAGCTGGACAGGGAACGCTGATAGCGCCGGGGAGCTGTTTTTT.

On this clonotype: Just one base apart from a much larger clone, this may be a read error. J is TRBJ2-1 and V is TRBV14; 7 nucleotides line up with TRBD2. CDR3 length: 15 residues. Germline assignment: CDR1 SGHDN and CDR2 FVKESK. This CDR3 is CASSQAGTTYNEQLF. The CDR3 DNA reads as TGTGCCAGCAGCCAAGCCGGGACTACATACAATGAGCAGTTGTTC.

In its sample, this clonotype was seen many times. V is TRBV6-2 or TRBV6-3 and J is TRBJ2-7, with 8 bases aligning to TRBD2. V was clipped by 1 base and J by 3 bases; unmatched bases: 8. Germline V lookup: CDR1 MNHEY, CDR2 SVGEGT. This CDR3 region has 16 residues. The CDR3 reads CASSYFSGRNGYEQYF. CDR3 sequence (DNA): TGTGCCAGCAGTTACTTCAGCGGGAGAAATGGCTACGAGCAGTACTTC.

Note on this clonotype: One end of the junction is discordant with germline, which a read error may explain. The chain combines TRBV29-1 with TRBJ2-2; no clear D. CDR1 and CDR2 from the germline V gene are SQVTM and ANQGSEA. The CDR3 covers 14 residues. The CDR3 nucleotides are TGCAGCGCCTCGGCGTCCTCGAACACCTGGGAGCTGTTTTTT. Translating it yields CSASASSNTWELFF.

This chain connects TRBV28 to TRBJ2-2, with TRBD2 identical over 7 bases. J lost 14 bases, V lost 8 bases, and 17 bases had no gene match. CDR3 length: 14 residues. Looked up from germline, CDR1 is MDHEN and CDR2 is SYDVKM. This CDR3 reads CASGGTINSGELFF. The CDR3 DNA reads TGTGCCAGCGGCGGGACTATCAACTCCGGAGAACTGTTTTTT.

About this clonotype: One base away lies a much larger clone, so this may be a sequencing read error. The V gene is TRBV7-8, the J gene TRBJ2-5, with 10 bases fitting TRBD2. The CDR3 loop spans 15 amino acids. Germline CDR1 reads SGHVS; CDR2 reads FQNEAQ. Trimming at V came to 5 bases and at J to 2 bases, leaving 5 bases not matched to a gene. CDR3: CASSLGGLAQETQYF. The CDR3 DNA follows: TGTGCCAGCAGCCTAGGGGGACTAGCGCAAGAGACCCAGTACTTC.

With regard to this clonotype: This may be a read error: a much more frequent sequence differs by one nucleotide. The gene calls are TRBV5-6 and TRBJ2-5, with 9 bases matching TRBD2. V lost 3 bases and J lost 4; bases outside the gene matches: 13. Looked up from germline, CDR1 is SGHDT and CDR2 is YYEEEE. The CDR3 is 17 residues long. The CDR3 region is CASSSRAGLAFLETQYF. CDR3 sequence (DNA): TGTGCCAGCAGCTCACGGGCGGGACTAGCTTTTTTAGAGACCCAGTACTTC.

As to this clonotype: Since no conserved phenylalanine or tryptophan closes the CDR3, a read error is the likely cause. No DNA is shown, since the ends of the CDR3 on it are uncertain; the CDR3 is the one TCRdb lists. The chain links TRBV11-1 to TRBJ1-1; the tabulated D call, TRBD1, remains unverified against the DNA. The CDR3 length equals 15 residues, ends included. Germline assignment: CDR1 SGHAT and CDR2 FQDESV (reference sequence). The CDR3 reads CASSFLGAANTEAFS.

This clonotype was counted ten times or more. The V call is TRBV7-8, the J call TRBJ2-1; TRBD1 agrees at 9 bases. Trimming at V came to 1 base and at J to 8 bases, leaving 9 bases not matched to a gene. CDR3 length equals 16 residues. Germline V gene lookup returns CDR1 SGHVS and CDR2 FQNEAQ. The CDR3 nucleotides read TGTGCCAGCAGCTTAGGGGACAGGGTTACGATATATGAGCAGTTCTTC. Protein product: CASSLGDRVTIYEQFF.

A note on this clonotype: At one end, the junction sequence differs from germline, possibly due to a read error. This chain's CDR3 is CVSSYEPNSEAFF. The CDR3 DNA is TGTGTCAGCAGTTACGAACCGAACTCTGAAGCTTTCTTT. The chain links TRBV6-5 to TRBJ1-1; D is unresolved. Germline CDR1 is MNHEY and CDR2 is SVGAGI. This CDR3 contains 13 residues.

As to this clonotype: A read error may be the cause here, since a much bigger clone is one base away. The gene calls are TRBV28 and TRBJ1-6; TRBD1 aligns across 8 bases. The CDR3 has 15 amino acids. CDR1 MDHEN and CDR2 SYDVKM come from the germline V gene. DNA for the CDR3: TGTGCCAGCAGTTCTAAGGACAGGGAAACATCACCCCTCGACTTT. Amino acid sequence: CASSSKDRETSPLDF.

The rearrangement uses TRBV11-2 and TRBJ2-2; tentative D call: TRBD2 (6 bases). V lost 5 bases, J lost 8 bases, and 18 bases lay in between. The CDR3 length is 15 residues. The germline CDR1 and CDR2 sequences are SGHAT and FQNNGV. CDR3 bases: TGTGCCAGCAGCCCAGGGCTAGCGAGACCAGGGGAGCTGTTTTTT. Translating gives CASSPGLARPGELFF.

With respect to this clonotype: The junction departs from germline at one end; a sequencing error may be responsible. The chain carries TRBV11-2 and TRBJ2-1; maybe TRBD2 (6 bases). CDR1 is SGHAT, CDR2 FQNNGV, per germline. The CDR3 extends over 16 amino acids. CDR3 protein: CTSILLGTGAYNEQFF. DNA of the CDR3: TGTACCAGCATCTTACTAGGGACGGGGGCCTACAATGAGCAGTTCTTC.